This record looks at one T cell receptor beta chain sequence and its context. Sequencing used immunoSEQ multiplex PCR; TCRdb keeps in-frame clones, though not all of them. The table includes about 3,200 clones, roughly 23% detected once. Germline CDR1 reads MNHGY; CDR2 reads SAAAGT. Deletions cut 5 bases from V and 2 bases from J, with 10 bases between. The CDR3 length is 14 residues. This sample is part of a study of sequential checkpoint blockade in melanoma. Noted treatment: randomized to nivolumab then ipilimumab (arm A) or the reverse (arm B). This TCR was recovered from a human donor with melanoma. The genes are TRBV6-8 and TRBJ2-1; the D gene is possibly TRBD1 (5 bases). The material sequenced was tumor tissue (inferred from file names), taken from a patient given nivolumab and ipilimumab in sequence. In nucleotides, the CDR3 is TGTGCCAGCAGTCGACAGTCGACCTACAATGAGCAGTTCTTC. As protein: CASSRQSTYNEQFF.